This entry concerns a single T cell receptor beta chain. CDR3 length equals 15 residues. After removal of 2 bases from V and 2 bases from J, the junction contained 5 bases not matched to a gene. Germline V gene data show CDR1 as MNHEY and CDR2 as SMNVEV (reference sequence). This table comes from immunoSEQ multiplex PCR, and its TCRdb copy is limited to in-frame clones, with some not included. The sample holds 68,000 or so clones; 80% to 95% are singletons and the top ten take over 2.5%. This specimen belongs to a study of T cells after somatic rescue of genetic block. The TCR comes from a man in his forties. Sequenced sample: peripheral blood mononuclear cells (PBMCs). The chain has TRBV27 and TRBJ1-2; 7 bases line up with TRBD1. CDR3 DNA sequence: TGTGCCAGCAGTTTAGAGGGGGCCCGGAACTATGGCTACACCTTC. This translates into CASSLEGARNYGYTF.